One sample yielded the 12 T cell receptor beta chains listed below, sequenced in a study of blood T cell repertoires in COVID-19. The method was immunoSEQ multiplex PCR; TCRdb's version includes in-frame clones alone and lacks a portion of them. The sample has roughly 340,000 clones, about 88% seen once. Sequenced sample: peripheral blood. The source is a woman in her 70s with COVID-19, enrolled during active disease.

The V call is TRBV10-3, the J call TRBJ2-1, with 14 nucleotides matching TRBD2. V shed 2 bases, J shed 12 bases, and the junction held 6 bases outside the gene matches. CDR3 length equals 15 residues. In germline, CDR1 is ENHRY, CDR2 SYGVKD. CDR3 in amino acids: CAISEPGLAGVGQFF. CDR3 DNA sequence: TGTGCCATCAGTGAGCCGGGACTAGCGGGGGTGGGGCAGTTCTTC.

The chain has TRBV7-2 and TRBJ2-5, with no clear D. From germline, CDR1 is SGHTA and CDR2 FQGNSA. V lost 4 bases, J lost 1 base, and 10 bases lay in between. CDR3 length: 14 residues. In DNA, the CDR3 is TGTGCCAGCAGCTCGTACGGAGTCCAAGAGACCCAGTACTTC. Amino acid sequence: CASSSYGVQETQYF.

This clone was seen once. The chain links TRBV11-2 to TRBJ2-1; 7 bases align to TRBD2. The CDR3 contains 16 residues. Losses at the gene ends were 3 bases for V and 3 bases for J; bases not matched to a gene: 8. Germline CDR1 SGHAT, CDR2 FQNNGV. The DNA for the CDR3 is TGTGCCAGCAGCTTGCGCGGCGGGGGATACTACAATGAGCAGTTCTTC. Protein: CASSLRGGGYYNEQFF.

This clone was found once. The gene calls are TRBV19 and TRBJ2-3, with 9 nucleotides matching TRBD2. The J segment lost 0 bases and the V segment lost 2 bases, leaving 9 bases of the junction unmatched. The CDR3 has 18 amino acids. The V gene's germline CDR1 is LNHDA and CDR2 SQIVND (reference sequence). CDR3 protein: CASSIQRGALPSTDTQYF. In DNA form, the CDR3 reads TGTGCCAGTAGTATACAGCGGGGGGCCCTACCAAGCACAGATACGCAGTATTTT.

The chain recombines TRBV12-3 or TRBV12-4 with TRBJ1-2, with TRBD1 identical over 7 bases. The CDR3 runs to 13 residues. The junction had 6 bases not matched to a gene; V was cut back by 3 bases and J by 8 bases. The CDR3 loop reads CASSFPGGDGYTF. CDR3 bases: TGTGCCAGCAGTTTCCCAGGGGGAGACGGCTACACCTTC.

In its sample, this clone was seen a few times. The CDR3 protein is CASSFPGQHSPLHF. The DNA for the CDR3 is TGTGCCAGCAGCTTCCCGGGACAGCATTCACCCCTCCACTTT. The genes are TRBV5-4 and TRBJ1-6, with 7 bases fitting TRBD1. J was trimmed by 8 bases and V by 2 bases; bases with no gene match: 4. Germline values: CDR1 SGHNT, CDR2 YYREEE (reference sequence). There are 14 residues in the CDR3.

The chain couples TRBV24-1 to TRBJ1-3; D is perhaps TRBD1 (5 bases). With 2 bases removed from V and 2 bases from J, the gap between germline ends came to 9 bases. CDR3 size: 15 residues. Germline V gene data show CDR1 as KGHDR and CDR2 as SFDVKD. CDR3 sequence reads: CATSDSRVAGNTIYF. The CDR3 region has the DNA TGTGCCACCAGTGATTCCAGGGTCGCTGGAAACACCATATATTTT.

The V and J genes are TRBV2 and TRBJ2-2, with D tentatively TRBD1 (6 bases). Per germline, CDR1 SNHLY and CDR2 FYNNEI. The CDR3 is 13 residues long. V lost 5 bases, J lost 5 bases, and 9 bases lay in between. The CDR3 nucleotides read TGTGCCAGCAGTCAGACAGGTACCGGGGAGCTGTTTTTT. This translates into CASSQTGTGELFF.

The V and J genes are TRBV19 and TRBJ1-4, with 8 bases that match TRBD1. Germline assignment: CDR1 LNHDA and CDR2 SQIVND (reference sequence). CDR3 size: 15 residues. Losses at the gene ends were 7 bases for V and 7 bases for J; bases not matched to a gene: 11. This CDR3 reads CASTNPGGQAEKLFF. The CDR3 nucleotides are TGTGCCAGTACTAACCCTGGGGGACAGGCTGAAAAACTGTTTTTT.

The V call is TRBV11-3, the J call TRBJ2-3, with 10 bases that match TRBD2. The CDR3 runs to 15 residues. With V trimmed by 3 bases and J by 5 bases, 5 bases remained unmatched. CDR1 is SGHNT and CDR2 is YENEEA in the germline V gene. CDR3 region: CASSFRAGGVDTQYF. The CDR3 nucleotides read TGTGCCAGCAGCTTCCGAGCGGGGGGGGTAGATACGCAGTATTTT.

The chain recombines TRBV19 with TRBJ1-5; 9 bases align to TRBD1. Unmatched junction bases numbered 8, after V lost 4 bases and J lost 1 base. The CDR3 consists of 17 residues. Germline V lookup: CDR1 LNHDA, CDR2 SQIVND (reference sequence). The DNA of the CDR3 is TGTGCCAGTAGTAACCAGCTACAGGGGGCCAGCAATCAGCCCCAGCATTTT. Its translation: CASSNQLQGASNQPQHF.

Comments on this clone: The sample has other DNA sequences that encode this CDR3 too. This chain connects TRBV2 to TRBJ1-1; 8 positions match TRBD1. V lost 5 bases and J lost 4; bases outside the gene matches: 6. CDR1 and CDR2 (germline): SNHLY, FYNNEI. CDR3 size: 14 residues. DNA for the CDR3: TGTGCCAGCAGTTTACAGGGGGGGAGCACTGAAGCTTTCTTT. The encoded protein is CASSLQGGSTEAFF.